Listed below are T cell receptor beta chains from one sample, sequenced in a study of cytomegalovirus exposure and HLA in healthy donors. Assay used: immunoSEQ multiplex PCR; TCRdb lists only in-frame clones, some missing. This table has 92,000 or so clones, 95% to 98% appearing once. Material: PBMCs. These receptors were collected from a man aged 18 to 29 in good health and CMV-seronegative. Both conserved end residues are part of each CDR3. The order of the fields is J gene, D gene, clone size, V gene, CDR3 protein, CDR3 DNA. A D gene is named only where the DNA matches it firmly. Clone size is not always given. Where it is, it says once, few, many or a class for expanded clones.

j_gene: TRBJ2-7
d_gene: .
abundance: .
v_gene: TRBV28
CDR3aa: CASSQRRYYEQYF
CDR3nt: TGTGCCAGCAGCCAGAGACGGTACTACGAGCAGTACTTC

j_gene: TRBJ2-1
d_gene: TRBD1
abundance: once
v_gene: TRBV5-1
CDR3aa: CASSLRTGQRNNEQFF
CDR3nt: TGCGCCAGCAGCTTGCGAACGGGACAGCGGAACAATGAGCAGTTCTTC

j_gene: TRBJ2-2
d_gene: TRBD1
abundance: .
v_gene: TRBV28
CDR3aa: CASRGQGTNTGELFF
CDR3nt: TGTGCCAGCAGAGGACAGGGCACGAACACCGGGGAGCTGTTTTTT

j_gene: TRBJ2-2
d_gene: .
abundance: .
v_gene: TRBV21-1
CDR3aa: CASLRVGSGRSAHTGELFF
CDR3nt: TGTGCCAGCCTTCGAGTCGGTAGCGGGAGGTCGGCGCACACCGGGGAGCTGTTTTTT

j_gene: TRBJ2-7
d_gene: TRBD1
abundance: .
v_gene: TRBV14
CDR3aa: CASSPSTTGSHEQYF
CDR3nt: TGTGCCAGCAGCCCCTCAACGACAGGGTCCCACGAGCAGTACTTC

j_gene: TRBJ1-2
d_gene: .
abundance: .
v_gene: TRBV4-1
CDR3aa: CASSRDPTDQGGYTF
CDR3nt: TGCGCCAGCAGCCGAGACCCCACGGATCAGGGTGGCTACACCTTC

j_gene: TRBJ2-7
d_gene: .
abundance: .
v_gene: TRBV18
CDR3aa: CASSPQTSYEQYF
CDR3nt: TGTGCCAGCTCACCGCAAACTAGCTACGAGCAGTACTTC

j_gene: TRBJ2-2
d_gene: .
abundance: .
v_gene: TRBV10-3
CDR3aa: CAIRQGRSGELFF
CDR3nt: TGTGCCATCAGACAGGGCCGGTCCGGGGAGCTGTTTTTT

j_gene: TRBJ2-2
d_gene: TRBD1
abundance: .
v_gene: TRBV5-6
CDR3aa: CASSRRQGNGELFF
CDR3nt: TGTGCCAGCAGCCGTCGACAGGGAAACGGGGAGCTGTTTTTT

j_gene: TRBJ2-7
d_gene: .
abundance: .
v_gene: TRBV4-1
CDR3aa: CASSQGRGVEQYF
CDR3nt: TGCGCCAGCAGCCAAGGCAGGGGGGTCGAGCAGTACTTC

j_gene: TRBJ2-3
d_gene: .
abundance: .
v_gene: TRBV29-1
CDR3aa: CSGDPDTQYF
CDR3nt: TGCAGCGGTGACCCGGATACGCAGTATTTT

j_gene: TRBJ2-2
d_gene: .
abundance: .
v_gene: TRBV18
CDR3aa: CASSPPASSTGNTGELFF
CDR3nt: TGTGCCAGCTCACCACCGGCGTCAAGTACAGGGAACACCGGGGAGCTGTTTTTT

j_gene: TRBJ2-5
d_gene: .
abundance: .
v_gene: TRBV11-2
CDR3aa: CASSLAFGGGETQYF
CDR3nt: TGTGCCAGCAGCTTAGCTTTCGGGGGTGGCGAGACCCAGTACTTC

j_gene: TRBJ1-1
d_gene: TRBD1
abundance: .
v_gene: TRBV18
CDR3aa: CASRGQGNSEAFF
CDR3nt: TGTGCCAGCCGAGGACAGGGTAACTCTGAAGCTTTCTTT

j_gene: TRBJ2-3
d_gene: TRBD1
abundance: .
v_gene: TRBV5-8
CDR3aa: CASSRQGRDTQYF
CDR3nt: TGTGCCAGCAGCCGACAGGGTAGGGATACGCAGTATTTT

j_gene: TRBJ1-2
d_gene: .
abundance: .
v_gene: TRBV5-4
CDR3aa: CASSSPGHPGSYGYTF
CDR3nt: TGTGCCAGCAGCTCGCCGGGACACCCGGGGAGCTATGGCTACACCTTC

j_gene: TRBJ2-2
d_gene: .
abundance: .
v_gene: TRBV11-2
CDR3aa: CASSENPGLHTGELFF
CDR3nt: TGTGCCAGCAGCGAGAACCCGGGACTGCACACCGGGGAGCTGTTTTTT

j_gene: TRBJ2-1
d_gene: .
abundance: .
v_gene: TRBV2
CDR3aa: CASSERVSYNEQFF
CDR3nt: TGTGCCAGCAGTGAGCGGGTCTCCTACAATGAGCAGTTCTTC

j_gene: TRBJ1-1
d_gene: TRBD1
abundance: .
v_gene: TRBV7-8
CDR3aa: CASSGDRAAFF
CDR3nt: TGTGCCAGCAGCGGCGACAGGGCGGCTTTCTTT

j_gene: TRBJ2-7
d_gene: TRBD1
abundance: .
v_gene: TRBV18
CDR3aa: CASSPGQATYEQYF
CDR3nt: TGTGCCAGCTCACCGGGACAGGCGACCTACGAGCAGTACTTC

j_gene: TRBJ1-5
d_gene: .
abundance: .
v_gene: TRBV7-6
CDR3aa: CASSLFGGSDQPQHF
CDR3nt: TGTGCCAGCAGCTTATTTGGGGGGAGTGATCAGCCCCAGCATTTT

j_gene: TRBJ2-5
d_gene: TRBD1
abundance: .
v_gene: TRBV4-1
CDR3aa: CASSRGQVETQYF
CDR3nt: TGCGCCAGCAGCCGCGGACAGGTTGAGACCCAGTACTTC

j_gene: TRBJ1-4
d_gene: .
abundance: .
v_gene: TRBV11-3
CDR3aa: CASTLKLFF
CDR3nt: TGTGCCAGCACCCTAAAACTGTTTTTT

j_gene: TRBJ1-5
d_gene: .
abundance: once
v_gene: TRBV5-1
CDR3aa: CASSLAAGGNQPQHF
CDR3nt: TGCGCCAGCAGCTTGGCCGCAGGGGGCAATCAGCCCCAGCATTTT

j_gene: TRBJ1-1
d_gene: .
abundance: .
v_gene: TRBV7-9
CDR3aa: CASSLVLVGGVTEAFF
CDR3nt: TGTGCCAGCAGCTTAGTACTAGTCGGAGGAGTCACTGAAGCTTTCTTT

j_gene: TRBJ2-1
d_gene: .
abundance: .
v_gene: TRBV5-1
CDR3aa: CASSLAGRNNEQFF
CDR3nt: TGCGCCAGCAGCTTGGCCGGCAGGAACAATGAGCAGTTCTTC

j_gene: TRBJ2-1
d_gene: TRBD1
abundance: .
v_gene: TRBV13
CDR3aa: CASSSIKSTGGTYNEQFF
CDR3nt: TGTGCCAGCAGCTCAATTAAATCTACAGGGGGCACTTACAATGAGCAGTTCTTC

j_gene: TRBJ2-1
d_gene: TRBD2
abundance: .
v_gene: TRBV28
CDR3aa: CASTKAGTNAANEQFF
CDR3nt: TGTGCCAGCACTAAAGCCGGGACTAACGCTGCGAATGAGCAGTTCTTC